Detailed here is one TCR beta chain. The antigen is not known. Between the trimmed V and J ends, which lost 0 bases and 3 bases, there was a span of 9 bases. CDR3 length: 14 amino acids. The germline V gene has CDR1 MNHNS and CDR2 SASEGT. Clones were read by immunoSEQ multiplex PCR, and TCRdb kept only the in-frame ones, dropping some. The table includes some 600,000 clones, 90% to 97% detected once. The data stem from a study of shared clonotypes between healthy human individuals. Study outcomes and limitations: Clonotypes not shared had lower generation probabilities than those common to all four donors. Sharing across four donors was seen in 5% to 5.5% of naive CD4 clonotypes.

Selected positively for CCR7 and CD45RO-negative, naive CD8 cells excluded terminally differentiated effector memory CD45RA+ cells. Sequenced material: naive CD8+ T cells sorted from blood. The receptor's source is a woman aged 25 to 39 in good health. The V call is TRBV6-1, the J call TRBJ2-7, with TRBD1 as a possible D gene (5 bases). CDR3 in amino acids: CASSEATAIYEQYF. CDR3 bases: TGTGCCAGCAGTGAAGCGACAGCTATCTACGAGCAGTACTTC.